The T cell receptor beta chain described here comes from a study of blood T cells in healthy people across ages. Study outcomes and limitations: Whereas aged donors had fewer naive CD4+ cells, long-lived donors had more of them and higher diversity.

Then a second PCR, running about 6 to 12 cycles, was carried out with a sample-barcoded 5' primer and a J-beta primer mix. Each CDR3 protein is one row after TCRdb ran MiXCR on the 5' RACE reads. The repertoire holds 1.5 million to 2 million distinct CDR3 sequences, with 35% to 50% as singletons. This CDR3 comprises 13 residues. The V gene's germline CDR1 is SGHRS and CDR2 YFSETQ. Comments on this clonotype: Antigen: not known.

The TCR was taken from a human donor in good health. The genes are TRBV5-1 and TRBJ2-7; weak D call: TRBD1 (5 bases). The J call is in doubt because the DNA end fits TRBJ2-4 better. Material: blood. The DNA for the CDR3 is TGCGCCAGCAGGCTCAGTGGGGCGGACATTCAGTACTTC. Its protein product is CASRLSGADIQYF.